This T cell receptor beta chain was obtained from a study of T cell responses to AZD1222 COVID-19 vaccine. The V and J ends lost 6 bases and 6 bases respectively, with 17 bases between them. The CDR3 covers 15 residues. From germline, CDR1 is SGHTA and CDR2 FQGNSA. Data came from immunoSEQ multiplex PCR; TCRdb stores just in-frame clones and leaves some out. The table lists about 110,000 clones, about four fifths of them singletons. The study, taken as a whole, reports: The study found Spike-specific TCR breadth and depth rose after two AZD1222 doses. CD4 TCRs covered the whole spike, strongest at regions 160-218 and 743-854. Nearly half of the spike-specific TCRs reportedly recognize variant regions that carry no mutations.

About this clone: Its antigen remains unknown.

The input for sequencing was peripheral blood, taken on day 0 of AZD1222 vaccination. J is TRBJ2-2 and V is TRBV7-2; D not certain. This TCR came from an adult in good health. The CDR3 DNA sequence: TGTGCCAGCAGTTCCATCTCGGGTCGGGCCGGGGAGCTGTTTTTT. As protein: CASSSISGRAGELFF.